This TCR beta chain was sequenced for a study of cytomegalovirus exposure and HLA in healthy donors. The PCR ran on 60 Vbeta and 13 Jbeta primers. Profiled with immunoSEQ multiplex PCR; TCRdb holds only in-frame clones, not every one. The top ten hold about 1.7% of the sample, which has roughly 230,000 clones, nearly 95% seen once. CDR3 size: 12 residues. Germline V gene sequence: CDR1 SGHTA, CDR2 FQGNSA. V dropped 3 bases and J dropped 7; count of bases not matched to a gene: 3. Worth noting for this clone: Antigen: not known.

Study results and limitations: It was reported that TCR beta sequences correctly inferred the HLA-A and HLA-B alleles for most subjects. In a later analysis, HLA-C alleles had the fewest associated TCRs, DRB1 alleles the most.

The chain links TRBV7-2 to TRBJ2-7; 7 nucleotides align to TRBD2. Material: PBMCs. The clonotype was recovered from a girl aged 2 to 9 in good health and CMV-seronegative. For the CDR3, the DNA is TGTGCCAGCAGCTTTCTCGGGGGGGAGCAGTACTTC. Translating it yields CASSFLGGEQYF.